This T cell receptor (beta chain) was captured in a study of blood T cell repertoires in COVID-19. In the study overall: Specimens from acute and convalescent COVID-19 originated in the United States, Italy and Spain. Sample material is recorded as cDNA or gDNA derived from T cells, B-cell-depleted T cells, or PBMCs.

Per the study methods: Counts of nucleated cells, estimated from reference gene primer amplification, were obtained. The repertoire was sequenced with immunoSEQ multiplex PCR; TCRdb's copy has only in-frame clones and lacks some. That table gives V, J and clone size, and the DNA gave D and trimming. The sample consists of about 130,000 clones, about 85% of them appearing once. This CDR3 spans 17 amino acids. The V and J genes are TRBV21-1 and TRBJ2-1; the table's D gene call, TRBD1, was not cross checked with the DNA. TRBV21-1 is recorded as a pseudogene. The clonotype comes from a man at least 80 years old with active or convalescent COVID-19. The specimen sequenced was peripheral blood. The CDR3 DNA follows: TGTGCCAGCAGCCCGAAGTGGTGGGACAGGGACGTGAATGAGCAGTTCTTC. This encodes CASSPKWWDRDVNEQFF.